This is a list of T cell receptor beta chains from one sample in a study of T cells in Graves' hyperthyroidism and ophthalmopathy. TCRdb recomputed calls from the multiplex PCR reads with MiXCR, one row per CDR3 protein. Here the sample spans about 640,000 distinct CDR3 sequences, around 21% being singletons. Sequenced sample: blood. The receptors were gathered from a man in his thirties or forties with Graves' ophthalmopathy. Each CDR3 is given with its conserved first and last residue. Fields, in order: V gene, clone size, J gene, D gene, CDR3 DNA, CDR3 protein. A D gene is named only where the DNA matches it firmly. Expanded clones are given a class, and other clones once, few, many or no size at all.

>TRBV7-2|few|TRBJ1-6|.
TGTGCCAGCAGCTCGACAGCAGAGGTTTCACCCCTCCACTTT
CASSSTAEVSPLHF
>TRBV11-2|many|TRBJ2-3|.
TGTGCCAGCAGCTTAGTAACAGGGGATACGCAGTATTTT
CASSLVTGDTQYF
>TRBV7-6|.|TRBJ2-3|.
TGTGCCAGCAGCTTAGCAGTGCAAGATACGCAGTATTTT
CASSLAVQDTQYF
>TRBV4-1|few|TRBJ2-5|.
TGCGCCAGCAGCCGCGGACAACTCCAAGAGACCCAGTACTTC
CASSRGQLQETQYF
>TRBV20-1|.|TRBJ2-1|TRBD2
TGCAGTGCCAACCCTTTACTAGCGGCCTCCTACAATGAGCAGTTCTTC
CSANPLLAASYNEQFF
>TRBV19|.|TRBJ1-3|.
TGTGCCAGTAGTATACTGATGAGCTCTGGAAACACCATATATTTT
CASSILMSSGNTIYF
>TRBV6-2/TRBV6-3|.|TRBJ2-1|TRBD1
TGTGCCAGCAGTTACCCCCGGGACAGCAGCTCCTACAATGAGCAGTTCTTC
CASSYPRDSSSYNEQFF
>TRBV9|.|TRBJ1-1|TRBD1
TGTGCCAGCAGCGTAGCAGAACAGGGGGGGACTGAAGCTTTCTTT
CASSVAEQGGTEAFF
>TRBV30|.|TRBJ1-2|.
TGTGCCTGGAGCGATACGGGGCCGCGTCCTTATGGCTACACCTTC
CAWSDTGPRPYGYTF
>TRBV6-2/TRBV6-3|many|TRBJ2-1|.
TGTGCCAGCAGTTACTCACGTCAAGCTAGCACCTACAATGAGCAGTTCTTC
CASSYSRQASTYNEQFF
>TRBV18|few|TRBJ1-2|.
TGTGCCAGCTCACCACGAGGACAGCCCGGGGCCTATGGCTACACCTTC
CASSPRGQPGAYGYTF
>TRBV15|few|TRBJ2-5|TRBD1
TGTGCCACCAGCAGCGACAGGGCAGAGACCCAGTACTTC
CATSSDRAETQYF
>TRBV6-2/TRBV6-3|.|TRBJ2-3|TRBD2
TGTGCCAGCAGCCATCCGGGACTAGCGGACACAGATACGCAGTATTTT
CASSHPGLADTDTQYF
>TRBV7-6|.|TRBJ2-3|.
TGTGCCAGCAGCTTTGCGGGTGTAGATACGCAGTATTTT
CASSFAGVDTQYF
>TRBV20-1|once|TRBJ1-1|.
TGCAGTGGGGGAGAAGCTTTCTTT
CSGGEAFF
>TRBV2|few|TRBJ2-1|.
TGTGCCAGCAGATGGGAATACAATGAGCAGTTCTTC
CASRWEYNEQFF
>TRBV5-1|.|TRBJ2-1|.
TGCGCCAGCAGCTTGGCGGGCAATAAGCAGTTCTTC
CASSLAGNKQFF
>TRBV28|many|TRBJ2-1|.
TGTGCCAGCAGTTTACCCCCGACCGATGAGCAGTTCTTC
CASSLPPTDEQFF
>TRBV11-3|.|TRBJ2-7|TRBD1
TGTGCCAGCAGCAGGGACAGGGGGTCGCACGAGCAGTACTTC
CASSRDRGSHEQYF
>TRBV14|many|TRBJ2-6|.
TGTGCCAGCAGCCAAGTAGGGCCGTCCCTACCTGGGGCCAACGTCCTGACTTTC
CASSQVGPSLPGANVLTF
>TRBV7-6|.|TRBJ2-1|.
TGTGCCAGCAGCTTAGGGGGCGCCACCCGGGCCGATGAGCAGTTCTTC
CASSLGGATRADEQFF
>TRBV2|.|TRBJ1-6|.
TGTGCCAGCAGCGAAGAGAGCGGAGCCTATAATTCACCCCTCCACTTT
CASSEESGAYNSPLHF